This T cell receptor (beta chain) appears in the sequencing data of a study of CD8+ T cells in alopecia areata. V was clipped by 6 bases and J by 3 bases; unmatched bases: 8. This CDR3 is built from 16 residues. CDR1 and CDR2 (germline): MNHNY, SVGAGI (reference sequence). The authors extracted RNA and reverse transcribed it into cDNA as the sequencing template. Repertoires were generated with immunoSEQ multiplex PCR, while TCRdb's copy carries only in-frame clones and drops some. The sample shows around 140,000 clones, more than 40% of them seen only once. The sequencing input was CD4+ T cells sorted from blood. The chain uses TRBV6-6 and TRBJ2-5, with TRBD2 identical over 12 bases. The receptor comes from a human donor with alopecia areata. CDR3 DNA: TGTGCCAGCAGACTCCCGGGACTAGCGGGTAAAGAGACCCAGTACTTC. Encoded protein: CASRLPGLAGKETQYF.